Presented here are 13 T cell receptor beta chains from one specimen sequenced in a study of blood T cell repertoires in COVID-19. Some clones are missing from TCRdb's copy, which holds only in-frame ones; the method was immunoSEQ multiplex PCR. The sample consists of around 44,000 clones, around 93% of them appearing once. Material: peripheral blood. Every receptor here comes from a human donor in a cohort sampled during active COVID-19.

The V gene is TRBV27, the J gene TRBJ1-2; weak D call: TRBD1 (5 bases). Deletions cut 5 bases from V and 1 base from J, with 11 bases between. Germline V gene sequence: CDR1 MNHEY, CDR2 SMNVEV (reference sequence). This CDR3 spans 14 amino acids. CDR3 in DNA: TGTGCCAGCAGTGGGACCGGGGGTAACTATGGCTACACCTTC. Translating gives CASSGTGGNYGYTF.

The chain links TRBV18 to TRBJ2-6; D not certain. The V end lost 4 bases, the J end lost 0 bases, and 7 bases lay between the germline ends. Per the germline V gene, CDR1 is KGHSH and CDR2 is LQKENI. The CDR3 spans 15 residues. The CDR3 spells CASSHGFSGANVLTF. The CDR3, as DNA: TGTGCCAGCTCACACGGGTTCTCTGGGGCCAACGTCCTGACTTTC.

This clone appeared a single time. The CDR3 reads CASSPEGGSFYNEQFF. The DNA for the CDR3 is TGTGCCAGCAGCCCTGAAGGCGGGAGCTTCTACAATGAGCAGTTCTTC. The V call is TRBV9, the J call TRBJ2-1, with 7 bases identical to TRBD2. Per the germline V gene, CDR1 is SGDLS and CDR2 is YYNGEE. The CDR3 has 16 residues. The V segment lost 4 bases and the J segment 3 bases; nucleotides outside the gene matches: 10.

This chain joins TRBV10-2 and TRBJ1-2, with a tentative D call TRBD1 (6 bases). Trimming pared 7 bases from V and 4 bases from J, leaving 10 bases between. CDR3 length: 12 amino acids. The V gene's germline CDR1 is WSHSY and CDR2 SAAADI. In DNA form, the CDR3 reads TGCGCCAGCATGGGGGACACCTATGGCTACACCTTC. Encoded protein: CASMGDTYGYTF.

The chain links TRBV6-1 to TRBJ1-5; 10 bases are shared with TRBD1. The CDR3 totals 17 residues. From germline, CDR1 is MNHNS and CDR2 SASEGT. V was clipped by 1 base and J by 7 bases; unmatched bases: 10. CDR3 in DNA: TGTGCCAGCAGTGAAGGAATGAGGACAGGGGGAAGGCAGCCCCAGCATTTT. This codes for CASSEGMRTGGRQPQHF.

The chain has TRBV5-4 and TRBJ2-7; D ambiguous. Germline V CDR1 and CDR2: SGHNT, YYREEE (reference sequence). The germline V and J ends were trimmed by 8 bases and 6 bases, with 12 bases remaining between them. The CDR3 loop spans 11 amino acids. CDR3 sequence reads: CASGPYSEQYF. In nucleotides, the CDR3 is TGTGCCAGTGGGCCATACTCCGAGCAGTACTTC.

This clone has more than one count but fewer than ten. The gene calls are TRBV3-1 (or the pseudogene TRBV3-2) and TRBJ2-1, with D possibly matching TRBD2 (6 bases). V dropped 5 bases and J dropped 10 bases, with 12 bases sitting between them. Germline-derived CDR1 and CDR2 are LGHDT and YNNKEL (reference sequence). The CDR3 contains 12 residues. The CDR3 DNA reads as TGTGCCAGCAGCGAGGGACTCCGAGAGCAGTTCTTC. Translated, it gives CASSEGLREQFF.

The chain is built from TRBV18 and TRBJ1-1, with unresolved D. CDR3 length: 15 amino acids. Trimming stripped 3 bases from V and 1 base from J, with 12 bases between. Looked up from germline, CDR1 is KGHSH and CDR2 is LQKENI. The CDR3 DNA sequence: TGTGCCAGCTCACCTGCGACTCATACGAACACTGAAGCTTTCTTT. This translates into CASSPATHTNTEAFF.

This clone has only one observation. The CDR3, as DNA: TGTGCCAGTAGTCCGGTTGGAGGGGCCTATAGCAATCAGCCCCAGCATTTT. Its protein product is CASSPVGGAYSNQPQHF. This rearrangement joins TRBV19 to TRBJ1-5; tentative D call: TRBD1 (5 bases). Deletions cut 5 bases from V and 0 bases from J, with 17 bases between. Per germline, CDR1 LNHDA and CDR2 SQIVND (reference sequence). CDR3 size: 17 residues.

This clone was detected only a few times. The chain's CDR3 is CASRIPGTGTGELFF. The CDR3 coding sequence is TGTGCCAGCAGGATTCCCGGGACAGGGACCGGGGAGCTGTTTTTT. The chain has TRBV6-5 and TRBJ2-2; 9 bases match TRBD1. V gave up 6 bases and J gave up 5 bases; unmatched junction bases: 7. The CDR3 runs to 15 residues. CDR1 and CDR2 (germline): MNHEY, SVGAGI.

This clone has just one count. The chain is built from TRBV6-5 and TRBJ2-3; D remains ambiguous. The CDR3 covers 13 residues. Trimming shortened V by 7 bases and J by 0 bases, and 8 bases separated the two germline ends. The germline V gene encodes CDR1 MNHEY and CDR2 SVGAGI. The CDR3 sequence is CASTAPSTDTQYF. In DNA, the CDR3 is TGTGCCAGCACAGCGCCTAGCACAGATACGCAGTATTTT.

This chain uses TRBV28 with TRBJ1-1; perhaps TRBD1 as D (5 bases). V dropped 8 bases and J dropped 1 base, with 11 bases sitting between them. Germline V gives CDR1 MDHEN, CDR2 SYDVKM. The CDR3 is made up of 13 amino acids. CDR3 bases: TGTGCCAGCGGACGTGGGGCGAACACTGAAGCTTTCTTT. Its protein is CASGRGANTEAFF.

The V and J genes are TRBV7-2 and TRBJ1-3, with D possibly TRBD1 on 5 matching bases. Germline-derived CDR1 and CDR2 are SGHTA and FQGNSA. V was pared by 5 bases and J by 4 bases, with 12 bases between. This CDR3 contains 14 residues. In DNA, the CDR3 is TGTGCCAGCAGCCCAGGAGGGGCCGGAAACACCATATATTTT. Residues: CASSPGGAGNTIYF.